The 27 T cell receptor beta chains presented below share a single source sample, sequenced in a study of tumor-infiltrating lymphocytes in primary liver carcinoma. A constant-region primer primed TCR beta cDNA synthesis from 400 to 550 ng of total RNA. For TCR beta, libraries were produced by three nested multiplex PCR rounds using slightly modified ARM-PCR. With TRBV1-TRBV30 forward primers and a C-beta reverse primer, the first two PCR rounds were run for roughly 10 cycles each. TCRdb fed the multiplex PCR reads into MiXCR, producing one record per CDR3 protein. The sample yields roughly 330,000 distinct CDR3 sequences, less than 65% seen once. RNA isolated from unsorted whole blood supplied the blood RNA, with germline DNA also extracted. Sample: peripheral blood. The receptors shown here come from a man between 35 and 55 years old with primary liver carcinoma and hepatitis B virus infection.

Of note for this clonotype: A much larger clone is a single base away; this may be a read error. The CDR3 is CASSQARPDAMGYTF. For the CDR3, the DNA is TGTGCCAGCAGCCAGGCTCGACCGGATGCCATGGGCTACACCTTC. The chain recombines TRBV4-2 with TRBJ1-2, with no clear D. This CDR3 is 15 amino acids long. Trimming pared 3 bases from V and 8 bases from J, leaving 19 bases between. CDR1 is LGHNA, CDR2 YNFKEQ, per germline.

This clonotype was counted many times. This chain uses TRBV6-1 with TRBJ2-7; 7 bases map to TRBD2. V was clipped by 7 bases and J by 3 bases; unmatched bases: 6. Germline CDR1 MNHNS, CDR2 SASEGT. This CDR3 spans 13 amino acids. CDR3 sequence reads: CASNWDYFYEQYF. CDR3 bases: TGTGCCAGCAACTGGGACTACTTCTACGAGCAGTACTTC.

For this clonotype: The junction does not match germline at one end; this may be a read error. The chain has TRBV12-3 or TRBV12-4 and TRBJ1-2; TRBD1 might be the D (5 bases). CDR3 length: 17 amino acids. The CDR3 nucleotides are TGTACCAGCAGTTTATCGCAGGGTAACTCTCGTTTCTATGGCTACACCTTC. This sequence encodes CTSSLSQGNSRFYGYTF.

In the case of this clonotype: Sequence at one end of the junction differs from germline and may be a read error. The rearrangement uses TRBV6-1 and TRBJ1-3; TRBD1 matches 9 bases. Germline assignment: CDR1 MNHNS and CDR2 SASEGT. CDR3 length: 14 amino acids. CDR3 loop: CACRRDRDGNTIYF. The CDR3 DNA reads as TGTGCCTGCAGACGGGACAGGGATGGAAACACCATATATTTT.

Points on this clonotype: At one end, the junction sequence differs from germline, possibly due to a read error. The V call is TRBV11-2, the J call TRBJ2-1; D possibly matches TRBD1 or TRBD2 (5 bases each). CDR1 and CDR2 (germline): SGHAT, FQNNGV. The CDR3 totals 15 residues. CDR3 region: CASSSGTESYYERFF. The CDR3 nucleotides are TGTGCCAGCAGCTCCGGGACCGAATCCTACTATGAGCGGTTCTTC.

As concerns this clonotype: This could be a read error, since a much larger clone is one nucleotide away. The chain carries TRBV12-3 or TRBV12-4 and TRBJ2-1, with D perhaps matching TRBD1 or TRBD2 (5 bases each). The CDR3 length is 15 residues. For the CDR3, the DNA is TGTGGCAGCAGTTTGGGGACGAGCTCCTACAATGAGCAGTTCTTC. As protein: CGSSLGTSSYNEQFF.

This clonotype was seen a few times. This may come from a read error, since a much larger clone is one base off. The CDR3 DNA reads TGTGCCAGCACCAGCATGCGGGAGGGCACTTACGAGCAGTACTTC. Amino acids: CASTSMREGTYEQYF. The genes are TRBV6-6 and TRBJ2-7, with TRBD2 identical over 9 bases. The CDR3 is 15 amino acids. Germline trimming cut 7 bases from V and 4 bases from J; bases unmatched to any gene: 11. Germline V CDR1 and CDR2: MNHNY, SVGAGI (reference sequence).

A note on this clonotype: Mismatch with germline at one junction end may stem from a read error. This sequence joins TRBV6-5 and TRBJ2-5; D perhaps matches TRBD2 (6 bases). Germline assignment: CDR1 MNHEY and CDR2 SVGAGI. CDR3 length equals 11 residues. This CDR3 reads CANTARGTQYF. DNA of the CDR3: TGTGCCAACACCGCCCGCGGGACCCAATACTTC.

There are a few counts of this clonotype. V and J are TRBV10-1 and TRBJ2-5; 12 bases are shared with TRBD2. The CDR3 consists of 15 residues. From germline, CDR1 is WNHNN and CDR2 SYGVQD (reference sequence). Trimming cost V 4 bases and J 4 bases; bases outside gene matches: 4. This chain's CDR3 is CASSVLAGGPETQYF. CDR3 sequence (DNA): TGCGCCAGCAGTGTCCTAGCGGGAGGGCCAGAGACCCAGTACTTC.

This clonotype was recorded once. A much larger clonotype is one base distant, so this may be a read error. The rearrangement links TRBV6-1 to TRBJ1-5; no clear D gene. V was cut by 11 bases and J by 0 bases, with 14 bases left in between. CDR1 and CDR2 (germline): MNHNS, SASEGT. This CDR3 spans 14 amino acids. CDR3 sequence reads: CAGITDHSNQPQHF. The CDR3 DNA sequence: TGTGCCGGCATAACGGATCATAGCAATCAGCCCCAGCATTTT.

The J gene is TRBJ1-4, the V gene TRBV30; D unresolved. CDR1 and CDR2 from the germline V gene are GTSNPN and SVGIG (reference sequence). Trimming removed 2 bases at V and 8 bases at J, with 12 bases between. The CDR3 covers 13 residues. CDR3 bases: TGTGCCTGGAGTTTAAATGGTGGGGAAAAACTGTTTTTT. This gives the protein CAWSLNGGEKLFF.

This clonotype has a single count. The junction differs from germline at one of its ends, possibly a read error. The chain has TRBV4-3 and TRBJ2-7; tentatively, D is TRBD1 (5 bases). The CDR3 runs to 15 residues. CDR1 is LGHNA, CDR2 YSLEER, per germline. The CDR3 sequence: CACSQGAAATYERYF. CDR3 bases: TGCGCCTGCAGCCAAGGGGCCGCGGCGACCTACGAGCGGTACTTC.

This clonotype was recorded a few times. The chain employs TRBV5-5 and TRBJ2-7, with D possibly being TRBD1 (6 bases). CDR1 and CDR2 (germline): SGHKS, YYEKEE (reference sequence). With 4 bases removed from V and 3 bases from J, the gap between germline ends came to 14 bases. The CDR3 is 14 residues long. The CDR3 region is CASSLDLTGYEQYF. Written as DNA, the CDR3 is TGTGCCAGCAGCCTTGACCTGACAGGCTACGAGCAGTACTTC.

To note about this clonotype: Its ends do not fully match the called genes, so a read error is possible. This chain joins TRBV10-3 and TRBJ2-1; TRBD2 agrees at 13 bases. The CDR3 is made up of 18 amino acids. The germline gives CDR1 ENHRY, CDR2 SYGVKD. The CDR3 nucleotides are TGTGACATCAGTGCACTAGCGGGAGGGACCAGCTCCTACAATGAGCAGTTCTTC. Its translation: CDISALAGGTSSYNEQFF.

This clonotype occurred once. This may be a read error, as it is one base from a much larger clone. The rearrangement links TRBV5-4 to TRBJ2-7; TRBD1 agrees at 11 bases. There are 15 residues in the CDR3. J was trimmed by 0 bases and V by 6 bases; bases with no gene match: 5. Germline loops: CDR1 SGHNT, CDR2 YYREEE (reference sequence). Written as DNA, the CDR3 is TGTGCCAGCATCATCGGACAGGGGGCCTCCTACGAGCAGTACTTC. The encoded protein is CASIIGQGASYEQYF.

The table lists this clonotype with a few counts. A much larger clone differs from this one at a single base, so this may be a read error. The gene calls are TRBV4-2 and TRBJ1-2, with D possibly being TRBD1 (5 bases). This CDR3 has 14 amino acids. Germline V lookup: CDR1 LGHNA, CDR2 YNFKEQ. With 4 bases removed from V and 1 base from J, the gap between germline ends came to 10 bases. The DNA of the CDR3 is TGTGCCAGCAGCCCCTTTGGGGGTAACTATGGCTACACCTTC. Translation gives CASSPFGGNYGYTF.

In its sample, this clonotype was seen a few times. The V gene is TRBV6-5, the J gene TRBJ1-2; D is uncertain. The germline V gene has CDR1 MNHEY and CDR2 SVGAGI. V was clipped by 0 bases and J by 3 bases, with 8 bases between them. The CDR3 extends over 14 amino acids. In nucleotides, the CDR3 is TGTGCCAGCAGTTACTCCGATGGGGACTATGGCTACACCTTC. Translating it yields CASSYSDGDYGYTF.

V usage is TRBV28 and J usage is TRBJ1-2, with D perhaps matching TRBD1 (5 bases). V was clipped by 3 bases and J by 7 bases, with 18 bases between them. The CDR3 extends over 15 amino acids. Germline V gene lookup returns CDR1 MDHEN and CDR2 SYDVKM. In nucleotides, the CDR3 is TGTGCCAGCAGTTTGCCTACGGGGACGTTCGGTGGCTACACCTTC. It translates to CASSLPTGTFGGYTF.

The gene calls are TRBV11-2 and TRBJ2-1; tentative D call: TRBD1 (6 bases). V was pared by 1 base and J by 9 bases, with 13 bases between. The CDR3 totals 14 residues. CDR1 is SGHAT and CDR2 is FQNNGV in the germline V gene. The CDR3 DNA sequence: TGTGCCAGCAGCTTAGTCATACAGGGCGGTGAGCAGTTCTTC. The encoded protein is CASSLVIQGGEQFF.

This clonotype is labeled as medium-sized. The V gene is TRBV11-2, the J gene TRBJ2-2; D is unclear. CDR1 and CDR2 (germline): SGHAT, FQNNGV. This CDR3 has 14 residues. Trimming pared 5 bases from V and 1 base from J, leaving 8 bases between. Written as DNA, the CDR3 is TGTGCCAGCAGCCGGCTAAGGAACACCGGGGAGCTGTTTTTT. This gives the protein CASSRLRNTGELFF.

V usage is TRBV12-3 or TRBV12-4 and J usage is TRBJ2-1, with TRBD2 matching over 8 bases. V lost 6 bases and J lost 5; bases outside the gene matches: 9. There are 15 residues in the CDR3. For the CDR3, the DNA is TGTGCCAGCAGCCAGAGCGGGAGTTCCCACAATGAGCAGTTCTTC. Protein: CASSQSGSSHNEQFF.

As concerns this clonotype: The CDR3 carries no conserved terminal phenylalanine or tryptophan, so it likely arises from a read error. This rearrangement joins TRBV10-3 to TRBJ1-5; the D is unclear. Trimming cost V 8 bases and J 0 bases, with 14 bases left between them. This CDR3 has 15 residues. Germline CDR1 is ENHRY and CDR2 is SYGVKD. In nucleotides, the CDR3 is TGTGCCATCGGGGATAGTGACAATAGCAATCAGCCCCAGCATTTA. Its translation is CAIGDSDNSNQPQHL.

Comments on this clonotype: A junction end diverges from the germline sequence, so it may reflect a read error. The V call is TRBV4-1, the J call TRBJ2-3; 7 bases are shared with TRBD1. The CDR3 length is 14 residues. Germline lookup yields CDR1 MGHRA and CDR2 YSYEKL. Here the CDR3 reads CASSQRGRTDTQNF. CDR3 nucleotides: TGCGCTAGCAGCCAAAGGGGGCGCACGGATACGCAGAATTTT.

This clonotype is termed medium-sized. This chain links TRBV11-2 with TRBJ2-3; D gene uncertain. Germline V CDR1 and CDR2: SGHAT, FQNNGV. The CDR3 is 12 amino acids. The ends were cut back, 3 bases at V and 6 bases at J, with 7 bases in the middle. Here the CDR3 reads CASSFGSDTQYF. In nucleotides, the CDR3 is TGTGCCAGCAGCTTTGGTAGCGATACGCAGTATTTT.

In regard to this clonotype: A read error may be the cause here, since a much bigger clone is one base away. CDR3 loop: CASSQEDNSYNEQFF. The CDR3 DNA follows: TGTGCCAGCAGCCAAGAGGACAACTCCTACAATGAGCAGTTCTTC. The V call is TRBV4-2, the J call TRBJ2-1; tentatively, D is TRBD1 (5 bases). Germline V gene sequence: CDR1 LGHNA, CDR2 YNFKEQ. The CDR3 length is 15 residues. V lost 0 bases and J lost 0, with 6 bases in between.

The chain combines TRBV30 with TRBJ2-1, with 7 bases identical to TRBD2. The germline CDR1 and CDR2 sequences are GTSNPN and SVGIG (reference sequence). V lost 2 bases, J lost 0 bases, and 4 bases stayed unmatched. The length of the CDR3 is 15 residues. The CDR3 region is CAWSPAGDSYNEQFF. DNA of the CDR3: TGTGCCTGGAGTCCCGCGGGGGACTCCTACAATGAGCAGTTCTTC.

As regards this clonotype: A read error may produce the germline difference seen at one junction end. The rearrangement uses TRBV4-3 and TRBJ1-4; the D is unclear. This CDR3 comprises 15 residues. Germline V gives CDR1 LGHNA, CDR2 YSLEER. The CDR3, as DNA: TGCGCCAGTAGCCAAGATACAAGCGTTAATGAAAAACTGTTTTTT. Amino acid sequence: CASSQDTSVNEKLFF.